These 23 T cell receptor beta chains were sequenced from one sample in a study of cytomegalovirus exposure and HLA in healthy donors. Clones were read by immunoSEQ multiplex PCR, and TCRdb kept only the in-frame ones, dropping some. The sample consists of 250,000 to 350,000 clones, over 75% of them appearing once. The sequenced material came from PBMCs. All receptors come from a man between 25 and 39 years old in good health and CMV-seronegative.

This clone was picked up a small number of times. The J gene is TRBJ2-3, the V gene TRBV6-4; TRBD1 aligns across 9 bases. V trimming: 3 bases; J trimming: 9 bases; junction bases outside the gene matches: 7. Germline V gene sequence: CDR1 MRHNA, CDR2 SNTAGT. The length of the CDR3 is 14 residues. CDR3 sequence reads: CASSDSLGTGTQYF. The CDR3 DNA is TGTGCCAGCAGTGATTCCCTGGGGACAGGGACGCAGTATTTT.

V usage is TRBV5-6 and J usage is TRBJ2-2; 7 nucleotides line up with TRBD1. Trimming at V came to 0 bases and at J to 3 bases, leaving 2 bases not matched to a gene. The germline V gene has CDR1 SGHDT and CDR2 YYEEEE. CDR3 length: 15 amino acids. The CDR3 region has the DNA TGTGCCAGCAGCTTGGGGGACAGCGACACCGGGGAGCTGTTTTTT. Encoded protein: CASSLGDSDTGELFF.

J is TRBJ1-5 and V is TRBV29-1, with a tentative D call TRBD1 (6 bases). Trimming took off 4 bases at V and 1 base at J, with 8 bases between the two ends. The CDR3 totals 13 residues. Germline V gene data show CDR1 as SQVTM and CDR2 as ANQGSEA. CDR3 sequence: CSVARGSNQPQHF. The CDR3 bases are TGCAGCGTTGCCAGGGGAAGCAATCAGCCCCAGCATTTT.

The rearrangement joins TRBV6-6 to TRBJ1-5, with TRBD1 matching over 9 bases. Trimming removed 5 bases from V and 4 bases from J; junction bases left unmatched: 3. The length of the CDR3 is 14 residues. CDR1 and CDR2 (germline): MNHNY, SVGAGI (reference sequence). CDR3 protein: CASSRTGVNQPQHF. CDR3 coding DNA: TGTGCCAGCAGTCGGACAGGGGTAAATCAGCCCCAGCATTTT.

V and J are TRBV19 and TRBJ1-1; 8 nucleotides agree with TRBD1. Looked up from germline, CDR1 is LNHDA and CDR2 is SQIVND (reference sequence). The V segment lost 5 bases and the J segment 7 bases; nucleotides outside the gene matches: 12. The length of the CDR3 is 15 residues. In DNA form, the CDR3 reads TGTGCCAGTAGTGTGCAGACAGGGGAGGTTGGTGAAGCTTTCTTT. Translating it yields CASSVQTGEVGEAFF.

This clone was detected only a few times. The chain carries TRBV11-2 and TRBJ1-6; 7 bases are shared with TRBD1. Germline loops: CDR1 SGHAT, CDR2 FQNNGV. The CDR3 consists of 15 residues. Trimming cost V 5 bases and J 7 bases; bases outside gene matches: 8. The CDR3 region has the DNA TGTGCCAGCAGCCAAACGGGACAGTTCAATTCACCCCTCCACTTT. It translates to CASSQTGQFNSPLHF.

J is TRBJ2-7 and V is TRBV30; 9 bases map to TRBD1. Per the germline V gene, CDR1 is GTSNPN and CDR2 is SVGIG (reference sequence). CDR3 size: 14 residues. V dropped 3 bases and J dropped 4; count of bases not matched to a gene: 7. The CDR3 DNA reads TGTGCCTGGAGCACGGGACAGGGTCATTACGAGCAGTACTTC. This translates into CAWSTGQGHYEQYF.

The V call is TRBV7-9, the J call TRBJ1-4, with D possibly TRBD1 on 5 matching bases. The CDR3 has 14 residues. Between the trimmed V and J ends, which lost 5 bases and 3 bases, there was a span of 10 bases. Germline V gene sequence: CDR1 SEHNR, CDR2 FQNEAQ (reference sequence). CDR3 region: CASSPGSPNEKLFF. The DNA for the CDR3 is TGTGCCAGCAGCCCAGGGTCCCCTAATGAAAAACTGTTTTTT.

V is TRBV27 and J is TRBJ1-5; D possibly corresponds to TRBD1 (6 bases). V was cut by 6 bases and J by 4 bases, with 19 bases left in between. The germline V gene has CDR1 MNHEY and CDR2 SMNVEV (reference sequence). CDR3 length: 16 residues. The CDR3 protein is CASRLTGLGLNQPQHF. CDR3 DNA sequence: TGTGCCAGCAGGCTCACAGGGTTAGGTTTAAATCAGCCCCAGCATTTT.

The chain uses TRBV13 and TRBJ2-1; TRBD2 matches 7 bases. V shed 1 base, J shed 2 bases, and the junction held 2 bases outside the gene matches. The germline V gene has CDR1 PRHDT and CDR2 FYEKMQ (reference sequence). The CDR3 spans 15 residues. The CDR3 region is CASSLAGGTYNEQFF. The CDR3 DNA reads TGTGCCAGCAGCTTAGCGGGGGGTACCTACAATGAGCAGTTCTTC.

The chain combines TRBV15 with TRBJ1-4; 12 bases fit TRBD1. Germline lookup yields CDR1 LNHNV and CDR2 YYDKDF (reference sequence). The V gene end was trimmed by 0 bases and the J gene end by 7 bases; junction bases not matched to a gene: 3. The CDR3 spans 16 residues. The CDR3 sequence is CATSRDGTGGFEKLFF. The CDR3 region has the DNA TGTGCCACCAGCAGAGATGGGACAGGGGGCTTTGAAAAACTGTTTTTT.

This chain uses TRBV25-1 with TRBJ1-2, with D hard to call. In germline, CDR1 is MGHDK, CDR2 SYGVNS. This CDR3 is 14 amino acids long. V was clipped by 4 bases and J by 7 bases, with 16 bases between them. CDR3 DNA: TGTGCCAGCAGTGCGGTTAGCCTTATGGGTGGCTACACCTTC. As protein: CASSAVSLMGGYTF.

Only a few counts were recorded for this clone. The V and J genes are TRBV7-9 and TRBJ1-2; a weak D match, TRBD1 (6 bases). The CDR3 contains 12 residues. The germline V gene encodes CDR1 SEHNR and CDR2 FQNEAQ (reference sequence). V lost 4 bases to trimming and J lost 6 bases, with 9 bases between them. The DNA for the CDR3 is TGTGCCAGCAGCTGGACAGACGATGGCTACACCTTC. Its translation is CASSWTDDGYTF.

V is TRBV10-3 and J is TRBJ1-2; D not certain. This CDR3 is 13 amino acids long. Germline values: CDR1 ENHRY, CDR2 SYGVKD. V lost 3 bases and J 3 bases, leaving 8 bases between the germline ends. The CDR3 region has the DNA TGTGCCATCAGTGAATCGGAGGACTATGGCTACACCTTC. It yields the protein CAISESEDYGYTF.

The chain couples TRBV15 to TRBJ1-2; the D gene is possibly TRBD1 (6 bases). This CDR3 region has 15 residues. In germline, CDR1 is LNHNV, CDR2 YYDKDF (reference sequence). Trimming pared 0 bases from V and 5 bases from J, leaving 13 bases between. This CDR3 reads CATSRDLTGRYGYTF. The DNA of the CDR3 is TGTGCCACCAGCAGAGATCTCACAGGGCGGTATGGCTACACCTTC.

The chain links TRBV29-1 to TRBJ2-7; 8 bases align to TRBD1. CDR3 length: 14 amino acids. CDR1 and CDR2 from the germline V gene are SQVTM and ANQGSEA. The V segment lost 2 bases and the J segment 7 bases; nucleotides outside the gene matches: 10. CDR3 DNA sequence: TGCAGCGTTGAACCTGGACAGGGTACGGGAGAGCAGTACTTC. Its translation: CSVEPGQGTGEQYF.

The J gene is TRBJ1-4, the V gene TRBV27; D is undetermined. Trimming removed 5 bases at V and 11 bases at J, with 15 bases between. The CDR3 covers 13 residues. Germline CDR1 MNHEY, CDR2 SMNVEV (reference sequence). The CDR3 nucleotides are TGTGCCAGCAGTGAGGCCGAACCGAGGAAACTGTTTTTT. Translation: CASSEAEPRKLFF.

The chain is built from TRBV18 and TRBJ2-2; D not resolved. CDR3 length: 13 amino acids. Trimming removed 0 bases from V and 6 bases from J, with 5 bases in between. Per the germline V gene, CDR1 is KGHSH and CDR2 is LQKENI. CDR3 sequence: CASSPPLAGELFF. CDR3 DNA: TGTGCCAGCTCACCACCGCTAGCCGGGGAGCTGTTTTTT.

The chain links TRBV7-2 to TRBJ1-1; D not resolved. Trimming cost V 3 bases and J 6 bases, with 5 bases left between them. Germline V lookup: CDR1 SGHTA, CDR2 FQGNSA. The CDR3 has 11 amino acids. The CDR3: CASSLAAEAFF. The CDR3 DNA is TGTGCCAGCAGCTTGGCTGCTGAAGCTTTCTTT.

The chain links TRBV10-3 to TRBJ2-7; a weak D match, TRBD2 (6 bases). From germline, CDR1 is ENHRY and CDR2 SYGVKD. Trimming took off 3 bases at V and 2 bases at J, with 14 bases between the two ends. This CDR3 region has 15 residues. The CDR3 nucleotides are TGTGCCATCAGTGACTTACGGGGGAACACCTACGAGCAGTACTTC. Translated, it gives CAISDLRGNTYEQYF.

The chain joins TRBV7-2 to TRBJ1-5; tentative D call: TRBD1 (6 bases). Germline V gene sequence: CDR1 SGHTA, CDR2 FQGNSA. Trimming left V 3 bases short and J 2 bases short, with 14 bases between. The CDR3 contains 16 residues. The CDR3 region is CASSLSRGSGNQPQHF. CDR3 coding DNA: TGTGCCAGCAGCTTGTCCAGGGGCTCGGGCAATCAGCCCCAGCATTTT.

The chain joins TRBV7-9 to TRBJ1-2; 8 bases map to TRBD1. The germline CDR1 and CDR2 sequences are SEHNR and FQNEAQ (reference sequence). V trimming: 1 base; J trimming: 5 bases; junction bases outside the gene matches: 6. The CDR3 spans 15 residues. CDR3 protein: CASSLVGTGGYGYTF. In DNA, the CDR3 is TGTGCCAGCAGCTTAGTCGGGACAGGAGGGTATGGCTACACCTTC.

CDR3 in amino acids: CASSAAGTSNEQFF. The DNA for the CDR3 is TGTGCCAGCAGCGCCGCCGGGACTAGCAATGAGCAGTTCTTC. V and J are TRBV7-8 and TRBJ2-1, with 8 positions matching TRBD2. The CDR3 has 14 amino acids. Germline V gene lookup returns CDR1 SGHVS and CDR2 FQNEAQ. The ends lost 5 bases at V and 6 bases at J; junction bases unmatched: 6.